The following is a T cell receptor (beta chain) sequence with its context. As originally analysed: How many nucleated cells were present was estimated from reference gene primer amplification. The data were produced by immunoSEQ multiplex PCR, yet TCRdb's version contains in-frame clones alone and is incomplete. The DNA was the basis for D and trimming; V, J and clone size are from that table. There are 130,000 or so clones in the sample; more than 70% occur only once, and 1.5% to 1.9% lies in the top ten. The CDR3 length is 13 residues. CDR1 is LGHNT, CDR2 FRNRAP, per germline. V was clipped by 3 bases and J by 5 bases, with 10 bases between them. This specimen comes from a study of blood T cell repertoires in COVID-19. Whole-study context: There were acute and convalescent COVID-19 samples, and they came from the United States, Italy and Spain. Sample material is recorded as cDNA or gDNA derived from T cells, B-cell-depleted T cells, or PBMCs.

The rearrangement joins TRBV12-5 to TRBJ1-1; tentatively, D is TRBD1 (5 bases). The sequencing input was peripheral blood. This receptor was taken from a human donor in a cohort sampled during active COVID-19. In DNA, the CDR3 is TGTGCTAGTGGTTTAAGGGGAGGGACTGAAGCTTTCTTT. This gives the protein CASGLRGGTEAFF.